Below, 8 T cell receptor beta chains from the same sample are listed, as sequenced in a study of blood T cells in healthy people across ages. A second about 6 to 12 cycle PCR used barcoded and J-beta primers. TCRdb used MiXCR to reprocess the 5' RACE reads, holding one entry per CDR3 protein. The sample consists of 850,000 to 950,000 distinct CDR3 sequences, around 28% of them appearing once. Sequencing was performed on blood. These receptors were obtained from a woman older than 75 in good health.

At least ten counts were recorded for this clonotype. CDR3 sequence: CASSLTGGGRNEQFF. The DNA for the CDR3 is TGTGCCAGCAGCTTAACAGGGGGTGGTAGGAATGAGCAGTTCTTC. This chain links TRBV11-2 with TRBJ2-1, with 8 bases fitting TRBD1. After removal of 2 bases from V and 7 bases from J, the junction contained 7 bases not matched to a gene. Germline assignment: CDR1 SGHAT and CDR2 FQNNGV. This CDR3 spans 15 amino acids.

This clonotype was observed at least ten times. The chain has TRBV6-2 or TRBV6-3 and TRBJ2-7; 9 nucleotides line up with TRBD1. This CDR3 contains 14 residues. V dropped 5 bases and J dropped 3; count of bases not matched to a gene: 5. Germline V gives CDR1 MNHEY, CDR2 SVGEGT. This CDR3 is CASSRDRGNYEQYF. CDR3 DNA: TGTGCCAGCAGTCGTGACAGGGGGAACTACGAGCAGTACTTC.

Only a few counts were recorded for this clonotype. The chain carries TRBV13 and TRBJ2-7, with 8 bases fitting TRBD1. This CDR3 spans 17 amino acids. Germline V lookup: CDR1 PRHDT, CDR2 FYEKMQ (reference sequence). The V and J ends lost 5 bases and 4 bases, in that order; junction bases with no gene match: 16. CDR3 in amino acids: CASSNSYQPGQDYEQYF. The CDR3 DNA follows: TGTGCCAGCAGCAACTCTTACCAACCGGGACAGGATTACGAGCAGTACTTC.

The chain uses TRBV7-2 and TRBJ2-1; 7 nucleotides line up with TRBD1. J gave up 3 bases and V 5 bases, and 13 bases lay outside the gene matches. CDR3 length: 17 amino acids. Germline CDR1 is SGHTA and CDR2 is FQGNSA. The chain's CDR3 is CASSESVRTGGYNEQFF. DNA for the CDR3: TGTGCCAGCAGCGAAAGCGTGCGGACAGGTGGCTACAATGAGCAGTTCTTC.

This clonotype has at least ten counts. The chain carries TRBV20-1 and TRBJ1-4, with TRBD1 as a possible D gene (5 bases). The V and J ends lost 0 bases and 4 bases respectively, with 12 bases between them. CDR1 and CDR2 from the germline V gene are DFQATT and SNEGSKA (reference sequence). There are 15 residues in the CDR3. Written as DNA, the CDR3 is TGCAGTGCTAGAGACCGACAGACCAGTAATGAAAAACTGTTTTTT. Its translation: CSARDRQTSNEKLFF.

This clonotype was counted a few times. The chain uses TRBV20-1 and TRBJ1-1, with a weak D call TRBD1 (6 bases). CDR1 DFQATT and CDR2 SNEGSKA come from the germline V gene (reference sequence). The CDR3 loop spans 12 amino acids. The ends were cut back, 6 bases at V and 1 base at J, with 9 bases in the middle. The CDR3 DNA sequence: TGCAGTGCCGGGACATCGAACACTGAAGCTTTCTTT. This encodes CSAGTSNTEAFF.

Comment on this clonotype: A much larger clone is a single base away; this may be a read error. CDR3 region: CASSLPGGSQEQFF. In DNA form, the CDR3 reads TGTGCCAGCAGCTTGCCCGGGGGGTCTCAAGAGCAGTTCTTC. The rearrangement links TRBV7-8 to TRBJ2-1, with 7 bases identical to TRBD2. Trimming took 3 bases from V and 10 from J; bases not matched to a gene: 9. This CDR3 spans 14 amino acids. CDR1 is SGHVS and CDR2 is FQNEAQ in the germline V gene.

The rearrangement joins TRBV12-3 or TRBV12-4 to TRBJ2-7; D is perhaps TRBD1 or TRBD2 (6 bases each). V was shortened by 2 bases and J by 7 bases, with 18 bases between the two germline ends. This CDR3 region has 15 residues. In nucleotides, the CDR3 is TGTGCCAGCAGTTTAAAGGGGGGAAATTACGATGAGCAGTACTTC. This translates into CASSLKGGNYDEQYF.